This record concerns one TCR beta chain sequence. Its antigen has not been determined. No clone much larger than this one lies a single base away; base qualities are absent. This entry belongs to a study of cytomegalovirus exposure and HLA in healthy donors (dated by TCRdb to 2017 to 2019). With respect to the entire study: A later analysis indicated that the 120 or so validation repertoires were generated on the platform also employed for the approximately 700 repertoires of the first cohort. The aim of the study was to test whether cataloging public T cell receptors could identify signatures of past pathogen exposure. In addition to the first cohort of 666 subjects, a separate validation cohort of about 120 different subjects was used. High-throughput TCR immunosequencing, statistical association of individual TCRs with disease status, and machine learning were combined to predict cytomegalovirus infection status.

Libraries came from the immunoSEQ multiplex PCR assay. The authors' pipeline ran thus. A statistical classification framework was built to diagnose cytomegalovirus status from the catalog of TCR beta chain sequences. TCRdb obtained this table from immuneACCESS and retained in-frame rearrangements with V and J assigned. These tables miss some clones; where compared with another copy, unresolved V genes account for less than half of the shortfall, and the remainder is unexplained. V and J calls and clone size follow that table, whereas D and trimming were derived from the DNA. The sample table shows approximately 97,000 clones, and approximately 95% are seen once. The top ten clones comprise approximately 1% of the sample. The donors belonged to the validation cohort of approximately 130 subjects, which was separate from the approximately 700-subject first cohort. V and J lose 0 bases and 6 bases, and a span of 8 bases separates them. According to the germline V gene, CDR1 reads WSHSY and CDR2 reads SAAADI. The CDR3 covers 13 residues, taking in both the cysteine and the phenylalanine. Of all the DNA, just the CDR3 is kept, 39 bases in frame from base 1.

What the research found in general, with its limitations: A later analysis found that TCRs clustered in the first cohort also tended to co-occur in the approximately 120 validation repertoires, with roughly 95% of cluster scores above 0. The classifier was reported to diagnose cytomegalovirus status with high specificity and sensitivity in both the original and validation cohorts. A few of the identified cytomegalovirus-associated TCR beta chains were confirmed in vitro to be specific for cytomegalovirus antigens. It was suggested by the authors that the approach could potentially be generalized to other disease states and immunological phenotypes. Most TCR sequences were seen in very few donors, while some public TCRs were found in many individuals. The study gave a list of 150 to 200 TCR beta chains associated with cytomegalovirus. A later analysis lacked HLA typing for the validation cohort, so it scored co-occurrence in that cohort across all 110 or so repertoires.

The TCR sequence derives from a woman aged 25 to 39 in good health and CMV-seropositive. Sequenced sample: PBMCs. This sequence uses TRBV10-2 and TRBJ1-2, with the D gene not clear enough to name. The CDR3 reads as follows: CASSESSVHGYTF. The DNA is TGCGCCAGCAGTGAGTCCTCCGTTCATGGCTACACCTTC.